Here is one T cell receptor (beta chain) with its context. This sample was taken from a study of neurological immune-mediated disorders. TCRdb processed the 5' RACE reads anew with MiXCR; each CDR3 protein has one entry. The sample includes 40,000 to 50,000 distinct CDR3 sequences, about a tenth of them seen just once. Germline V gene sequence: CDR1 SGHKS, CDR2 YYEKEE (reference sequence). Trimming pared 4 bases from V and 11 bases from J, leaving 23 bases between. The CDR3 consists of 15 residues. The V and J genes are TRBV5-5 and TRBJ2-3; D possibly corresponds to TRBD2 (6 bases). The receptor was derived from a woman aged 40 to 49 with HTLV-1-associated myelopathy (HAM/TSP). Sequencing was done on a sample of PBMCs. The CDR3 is CASSLQTGETGKQYF. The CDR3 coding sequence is TGTGCCAGCAGCCTACAGACGGGGGAGACGGGTAAGCAGTATTTT.